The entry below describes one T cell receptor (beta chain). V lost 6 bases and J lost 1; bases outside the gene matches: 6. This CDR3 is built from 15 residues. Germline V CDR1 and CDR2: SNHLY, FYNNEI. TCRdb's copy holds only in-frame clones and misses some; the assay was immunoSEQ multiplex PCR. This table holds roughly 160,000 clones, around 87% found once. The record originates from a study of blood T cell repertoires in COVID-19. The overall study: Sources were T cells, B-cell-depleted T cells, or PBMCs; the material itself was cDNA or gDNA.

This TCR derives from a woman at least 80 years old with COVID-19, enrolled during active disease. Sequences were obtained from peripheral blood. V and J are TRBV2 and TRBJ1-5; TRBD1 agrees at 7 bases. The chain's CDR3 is CASRNDRVSNQPQHF. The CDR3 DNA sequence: TGTGCCAGCAGAAATGACAGGGTGAGCAATCAGCCCCAGCATTTT.